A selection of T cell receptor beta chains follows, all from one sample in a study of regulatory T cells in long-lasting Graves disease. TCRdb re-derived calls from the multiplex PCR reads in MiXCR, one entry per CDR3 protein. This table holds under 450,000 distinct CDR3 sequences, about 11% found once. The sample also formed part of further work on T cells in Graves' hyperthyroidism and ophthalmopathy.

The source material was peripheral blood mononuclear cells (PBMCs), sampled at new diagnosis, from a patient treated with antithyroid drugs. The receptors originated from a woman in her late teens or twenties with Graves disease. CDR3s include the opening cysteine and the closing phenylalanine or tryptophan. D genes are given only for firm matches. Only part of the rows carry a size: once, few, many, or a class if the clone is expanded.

CASSYGGRGWRLSEQYF | TGTGCCAGCAGTTACGGTGGCAGGGGTTGGCGTTTGAGTGAGCAGTACTTC | TRBV6-5 | - | TRBJ2-7 | -
CASSLRQGTGEQYF | TGTGCCAGCAGTCTAAGACAGGGTACAGGCGAGCAGTACTTC | TRBV28 | TRBD1 | TRBJ2-7 | -
CASSTQGSPSKEQYF | TGTGCCAGCAGTACCCAAGGGAGTCCTTCGAAGGAGCAGTACTTC | TRBV6-2/TRBV6-3 | - | TRBJ2-7 | -
CSALGLAGADTGELFF | TGCAGTGCCCTAGGACTAGCGGGAGCGGACACCGGGGAGCTGTTTTTT | TRBV20-1 | TRBD2 | TRBJ2-2 | many
CASSSWWDRGGNEQFF | TGTGCCAGCAGCTCCTGGTGGGACAGGGGCGGCAATGAGCAGTTCTTC | TRBV5-6 | TRBD1 | TRBJ2-1 | -
CASSPRTSGRDEQYF | TGTGCCAGCAGCCCACGTACTAGCGGGAGAGACGAGCAGTACTTC | TRBV7-8 | TRBD2 | TRBJ2-7 | many
CASSLDRRNQPQHF | TGTGCCAGCAGCCTCGACAGACGCAATCAGCCCCAGCATTTT | TRBV27 | - | TRBJ1-5 | many
CASSFENFSYEQYF | TGTGCCAGCAGTTTCGAGAACTTCTCCTACGAGCAGTACTTC | TRBV28 | - | TRBJ2-7 | many
CASSLPNEKLFF | TGTGCCAGCAGCTTGCCTAATGAAAAACTGTTTTTT | TRBV5-6 | - | TRBJ1-4 | many
CASSRSARDYGYTF | TGTGCCAGCAGCCGCTCCGCGAGGGACTATGGCTACACCTTC | TRBV11-2 | - | TRBJ1-2 | few
CSARTQGARSPLHF | TGCAGTGCTAGGACGCAGGGGGCTCGTTCACCCCTCCACTTT | TRBV20-1 | TRBD1 | TRBJ1-6 | many
CASSFIPGGGGADTQYF | TGTGCCAGCAGTTTTATTCCGGGAGGGGGGGGCGCAGATACGCAGTATTTT | TRBV12-3/TRBV12-4 | TRBD2 | TRBJ2-3 | many
CASFWGSYTDTQYF | TGTGCCAGCTTTTGGGGTTCATACACAGATACGCAGTATTTT | TRBV6-1 | - | TRBJ2-3 | -
CASSGSEGRSFHEQFF | TGTGCCAGTAGCGGCTCGGAGGGGAGGTCTTTTCATGAGCAGTTCTTC | TRBV19 | - | TRBJ2-1 | once
CASSSQPFYGYTF | TGTGCCAGCAGTTCACAACCCTTCTATGGCTACACCTTC | TRBV28 | - | TRBJ1-2 | many
CASSPGPGTGGIQETQYF | TGTGCCAGCAGCCCCGGACCCGGGACAGGGGGGATCCAAGAGACCCAGTACTTC | TRBV7-2 | TRBD1 | TRBJ2-5 | many
CASSLGDRTYNEQFF | TGTGCCAGCAGCCTGGGGGACAGGACCTACAATGAGCAGTTCTTC | TRBV9 | TRBD1 | TRBJ2-1 | -
CATLSTGLGTEAFF | TGTGCCACCCTATCGACAGGGCTAGGCACTGAAGCTTTCTTT | TRBV10-3 | TRBD1 | TRBJ1-1 | many
CASSLRQGRRQPQHF | TGTGCCAGCAGCTTACGGCAGGGGCGGCGTCAGCCCCAGCATTTT | TRBV7-2 | - | TRBJ1-5 | few
CASGGQDLYNEQFF | TGTGCCAGCGGTGGACAGGACCTTTACAATGAGCAGTTCTTC | TRBV28 | TRBD1 | TRBJ2-1 | many
CASSLIAGQETQYF | TGTGCCAGCAGCTTGATAGCGGGACAAGAGACCCAGTACTTC | TRBV7-9 | TRBD2 | TRBJ2-5 | many
CASSFNLNQPQHF | TGTGCCAGCAGTTTTAACCTCAATCAGCCCCAGCATTTT | TRBV28 | - | TRBJ1-5 | many
CASSSRGYLSYEQYF | TGTGCCAGCAGTTCGAGGGGCTACCTGTCCTACGAGCAGTACTTC | TRBV28 | - | TRBJ2-7 | many